The clone carrying this TCR beta chain was picked up a small number of times. Antigen: not known. The CDR3 has 13 amino acids. V lost 5 bases and J 3 bases, leaving 10 bases between the germline ends. Per germline, CDR1 SGHTA and CDR2 FQGTGA. It was with 60 Vbeta and 13 Jbeta primers that the PCR ran. TCRdb's copy holds only in-frame clones and misses some; the assay was immunoSEQ multiplex PCR. The sample comprises 130,000 to 150,000 clones, around 9.6% of which are singletons, and 1.8% rests with the top ten. The data are from a study of cytomegalovirus exposure and HLA in healthy donors. Findings and caveats of the study: Within an earlier analysis, most TCR beta V segments proved productive either about 87% or about 30% of the time. One cluster of highly shared sequence variants probably arose as a sequencing artifact.

The sequence was obtained from a male donor in good health and CMV-seronegative. The genes are TRBV7-3 and TRBJ1-1; D may be TRBD1 (6 bases). The sequenced sample was PBMCs. The CDR3 is CASSPQGDTEAFF. The CDR3 DNA reads as TGTGCCAGCAGCCCACAGGGCGACACTGAAGCTTTCTTT. Full variable domain (rest looked up from reference TRBV7-3 and TRBJ1-1): GAGVSQTPSNKVTEKGKYVELRCDPISGHTALYWYRQSLGQGPEFLIYFQGTGAADDSGLPNDRFFAVRPEGSVSTLKIQRTERGDSAVYLCASSPQGDTEAFFGQGTRLTVV.